This TCR beta chain is from a study of cytomegalovirus exposure and HLA in healthy donors. Whole-study results and caveats: A later analysis linked a missense DCLRE1C variant to TCR beta V- and J-gene trimming. In an earlier analysis, productive rearrangement rates for most beta V segments clustered near 87% or 30%. HLA allele associations emerged for 16,951 TCR beta sequences in a later analysis, at 0.05 false discovery rate. In a later analysis, most CMV-associated TCR beta chains appeared HLA-restricted.

It was with 60 Vbeta and 13 Jbeta primers that the PCR ran. The table came from immunoSEQ multiplex PCR; TCRdb's copy has only in-frame clones and leaves some out. The sample lists approximately 200,000 clones; about four fifths were seen once. There are a few counts of this clone. No antigen is known for it. The sequenced sample consisted of PBMCs. This receptor was identified in a woman in her twenties or thirties in good health and CMV-seropositive.

The CDR3 loop reads CASSGGTGGMNTEAFF. CDR3 DNA: TGCGCCAGCAGTGGTGGGACAGGGGGGATGAACACTGAAGCTTTCTTT. The genes are TRBV10-1 and TRBJ1-1; 11 bases map to TRBD1. CDR3 size: 16 residues. Trimming at V came to 4 bases and at J to 0 bases, leaving 4 bases not matched to a gene. Germline CDR1 WNHNN, CDR2 SYGVQD (reference sequence).